Included here is one T cell receptor beta chain sequence, with context. Its antigen is currently not known. It has no much larger one-base neighbor in the sample; base qualities were not kept. On a MiSeq, deep resolution sequencing aimed for a depth between 1 in 1 million and 1 in 200,000 T cells, with each clonotype covered about 9.9x on average. TCR beta libraries were generated with the immunoSEQ hsTCRB Kit. Regarding the original processing steps: Data were analyzed with ImmunoSEQ Data Assistant and ImmunoSEQ Analyzer, with V, D and J genes assigned per IMGT definitions. Clonality, with values ranging from 0 to 1, was calculated as one minus the normalized Shannon entropy of productive rearrangement frequencies. Public clonotype analysis was restricted to overrepresented clonotypes comprising at least 0.05% of each patient's repertoire. Some 13 age-matched healthy donor repertoires from immuneACCESS served as clonality controls. Sourced from immuneACCESS, this table was stored by TCRdb with only in-frame sequences that have V and J called. A share of the clones is absent; for the studies checked, an unresolved V gene accounts for under half, and the remainder has no known explanation. The V and J calls and clone size come from that table; D and trimming were worked out from the DNA. In all, the sample holds around 300,000 clones, and about 80% of those were seen once. More than 6% of the sample is taken by the ten largest.

This record comes from a study of cytotoxic CD8 clonotypes in ibrutinib-treated CLL (dated by TCRdb to about 2021). Describing the broader study: The cohort included about 15 treatment-naive and some 10 relapsed/refractory patients; roughly 17 were IGHV unmutated. Partial responses were observed in some 24 patients and complete responses in 2; after a median follow-up of 68 months, remission was maintained in 15 or so patients and progression was observed in some 12. The response samples were drawn at a median of approximately 12 months into treatment, with a range of about 6 to 36 months. Samples averaged approximately 250,000 productive templates and around 91,000 productive rearrangements. Longitudinal samples were available for about 30% of the roughly 86 trial participants. Cryopreserved peripheral blood mononuclear cells were obtained before treatment, at response, and at either sustained remission or disease progression.

For TCR beta library preparation, roughly 2.1 micrograms of genomic DNA were isolated from cryopreserved PBMCs. High-throughput TCR beta sequencing was performed on longitudinal blood samples from CLL patients receiving ibrutinib monotherapy. The patients took part in an open-label, single-center phase 2 trial of ibrutinib monotherapy. Overall results and qualifications from the work: An increase in clonality was observed at ibrutinib response, with clonality remaining stable during sustained remission and falling back toward baseline at progression. Sustained-remission and progressing patients did not have matched sampling times, and lymph node repertoires were not examined. Baseline clonality was found to be higher than that of age-matched healthy donors and was strongly correlated with circulating CD8+ T-cell counts. Public clonotypes were rare and either shrank or stayed stable during treatment, and the rise in clonality at ibrutinib response reflected expansion of private clonotypes.

The CDR3 measures 14 amino acids from cysteine to phenylalanine. Only the CDR3 portion is preserved as DNA: 42 bases, with reading frame beginning at the first base. The germline V gene specifies MGHDK as CDR1 and SYGVNS as CDR2. Here V drops 0 bases and J drops 10 bases, and the junction holds 4 bases not matched to any gene. The chain is assembled from TRBV25-1 and TRBJ2-1; the central 9 bases match TRBD2. Sequenced here: PBMCs, sampled before ibrutinib treatment. The origin of this receptor is a human donor with chronic lymphocytic leukemia. DNA sequence: TGTGCCAGCAGTGAATATCATAGCGGGAGCGAGCAGTTCTTC. This encodes CASSEYHSGSEQFF.